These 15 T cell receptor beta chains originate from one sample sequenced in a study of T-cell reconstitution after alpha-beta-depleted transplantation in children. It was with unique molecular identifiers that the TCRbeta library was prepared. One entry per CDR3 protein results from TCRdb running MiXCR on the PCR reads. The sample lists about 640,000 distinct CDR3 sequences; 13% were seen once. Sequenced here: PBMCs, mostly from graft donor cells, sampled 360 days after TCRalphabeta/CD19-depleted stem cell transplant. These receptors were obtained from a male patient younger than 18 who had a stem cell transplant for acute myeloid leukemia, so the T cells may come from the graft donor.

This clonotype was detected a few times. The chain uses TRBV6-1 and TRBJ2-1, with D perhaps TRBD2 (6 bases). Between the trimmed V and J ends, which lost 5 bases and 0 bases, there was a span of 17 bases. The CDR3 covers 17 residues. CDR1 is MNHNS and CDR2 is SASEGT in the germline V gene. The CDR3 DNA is TGTGCCAGCAGTCTTTCAGGGAGGTCCCCCTCCTACAATGAGCAGTTCTTC. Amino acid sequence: CASSLSGRSPSYNEQFF.

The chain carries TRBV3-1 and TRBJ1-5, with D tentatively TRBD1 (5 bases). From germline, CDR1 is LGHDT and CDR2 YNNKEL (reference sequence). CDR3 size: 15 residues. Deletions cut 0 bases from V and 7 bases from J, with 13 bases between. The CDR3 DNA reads TGTGCCAGCAGCCAAGACAGCAGGGCCTTCCAGCCCCAGCATTTT. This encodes CASSQDSRAFQPQHF.

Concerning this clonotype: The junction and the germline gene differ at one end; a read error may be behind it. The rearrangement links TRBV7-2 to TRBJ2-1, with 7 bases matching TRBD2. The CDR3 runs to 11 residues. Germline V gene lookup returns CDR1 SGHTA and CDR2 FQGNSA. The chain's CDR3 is CASSQSGEGRF. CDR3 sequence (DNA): TGTGCCAGCAGCCAATCGGGGGAGGGGCGATTC.

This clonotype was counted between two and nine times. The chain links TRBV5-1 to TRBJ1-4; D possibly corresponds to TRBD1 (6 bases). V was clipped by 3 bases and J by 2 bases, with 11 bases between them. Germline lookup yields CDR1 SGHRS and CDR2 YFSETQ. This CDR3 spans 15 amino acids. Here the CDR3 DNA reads TGCGCCAGCAGCTCAGGGGTTTCGACTAATGAAAAACTGTTTTTT. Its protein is CASSSGVSTNEKLFF.

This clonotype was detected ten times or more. The CDR3 spells CASSQTDGGRNEQFF. CDR3 sequence (DNA): TGTGCCAGCAGTCAGACCGATGGGGGTCGCAATGAGCAGTTCTTC. The chain links TRBV11-2 to TRBJ2-1, with D perhaps matching TRBD1 or TRBD2 (5 bases each). V was clipped by 6 bases and J by 6 bases, with 18 bases between them. CDR3 length: 15 residues. Germline CDR1 reads SGHAT; CDR2 reads FQNNGV. Looking up the rest from reference TRBV11-2 and TRBJ2-1 gives the full variable domain: EAGVAQSPRYKIIEKRQSVAFWCNPISGHATLYWYQQILGQGPKLLIQFQNNGVVDDSQLPKDRFSAERLKGVDSTLKIQPAKLEDSAVYLCASSQTDGGRNEQFFGPGTRLTVL.

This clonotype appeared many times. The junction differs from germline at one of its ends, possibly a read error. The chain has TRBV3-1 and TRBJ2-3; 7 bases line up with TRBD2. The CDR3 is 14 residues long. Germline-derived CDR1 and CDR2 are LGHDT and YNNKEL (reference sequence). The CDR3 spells CASSQEGGKAGSHF. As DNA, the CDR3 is TGTGCCAGCAGCCAAGAGGGCGGAAAAGCGGGATCACATTTT.

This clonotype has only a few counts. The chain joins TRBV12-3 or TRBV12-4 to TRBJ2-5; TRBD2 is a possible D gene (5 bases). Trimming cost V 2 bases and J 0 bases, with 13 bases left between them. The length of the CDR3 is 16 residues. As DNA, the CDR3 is TGTGCCAGCAGTTTAACCGGGATCCTGTACCAAGAGACCCAGTACTTC. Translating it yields CASSLTGILYQETQYF.

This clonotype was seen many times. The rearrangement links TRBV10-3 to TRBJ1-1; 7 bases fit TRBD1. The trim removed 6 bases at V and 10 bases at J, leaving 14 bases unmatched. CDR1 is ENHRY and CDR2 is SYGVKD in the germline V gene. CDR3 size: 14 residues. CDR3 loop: CAIRGTDRARGAFF. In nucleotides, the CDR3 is TGTGCCATCAGGGGAACCGACAGGGCGAGAGGAGCTTTCTTT.

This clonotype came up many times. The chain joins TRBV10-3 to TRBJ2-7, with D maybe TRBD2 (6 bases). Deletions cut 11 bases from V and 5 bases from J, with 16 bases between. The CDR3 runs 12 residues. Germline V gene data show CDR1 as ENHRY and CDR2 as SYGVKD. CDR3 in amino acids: CAPWGVWDEQYF. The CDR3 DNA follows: TGTGCCCCCTGGGGGGTCTGGGACGAGCAGTACTTC.

In DNA, the CDR3 is TGTGCCAGCTCCATACTGGGACAGAACACTGAAGCTTTCTTT. As protein: CASSILGQNTEAFF. The chain links TRBV25-1 to TRBJ1-1; perhaps TRBD1 as D (6 bases). CDR3 length: 14 residues. Germline CDR1 reads MGHDK; CDR2 reads SYGVNS. The ends were cut back, 8 bases at V and 1 base at J, with 14 bases in the middle. Together with reference TRBV25-1 and TRBJ1-1, the CDR3 gives the full variable domain: EADIYQTPRYLVIGTGKKITLECSQTMGHDKMYWYQQDPGMELHLIHYSYGVNSTEKGDLSSESTVSRIRTEHFPLTLESARPSHTSQYLCASSILGQNTEAFFGQGTRLTVV.

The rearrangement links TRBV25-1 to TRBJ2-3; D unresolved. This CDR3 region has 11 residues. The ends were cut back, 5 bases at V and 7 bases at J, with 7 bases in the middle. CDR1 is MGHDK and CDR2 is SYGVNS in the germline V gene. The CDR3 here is CASSMGYTQYF. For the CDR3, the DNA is TGTGCCAGCAGTATGGGATATACGCAGTATTTT.

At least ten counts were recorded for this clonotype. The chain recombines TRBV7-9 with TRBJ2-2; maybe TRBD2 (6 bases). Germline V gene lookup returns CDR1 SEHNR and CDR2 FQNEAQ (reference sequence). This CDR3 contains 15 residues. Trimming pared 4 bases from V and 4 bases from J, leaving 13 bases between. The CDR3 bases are TGTGCCAGCAGCTCCAGGCGGGAAGTCACCGGGGAGCTGTTTTTT. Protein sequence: CASSSRREVTGELFF.

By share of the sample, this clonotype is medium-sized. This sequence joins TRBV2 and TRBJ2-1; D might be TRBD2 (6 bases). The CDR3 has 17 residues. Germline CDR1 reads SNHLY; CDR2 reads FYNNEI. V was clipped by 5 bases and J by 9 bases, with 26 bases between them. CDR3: CASSRAGTGIGNSEQFF. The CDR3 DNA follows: TGTGCCAGCAGTAGAGCCGGGACTGGAATAGGAAACTCTGAGCAGTTCTTC.

CDR3 sequence (DNA): TGCAGTGCTAGATACGGCGGGAGTTACGAGACCCAGTACTTC. Its translation: CSARYGGSYETQYF. J is TRBJ2-5 and V is TRBV20-1, with 7 bases identical to TRBD2. The germline CDR1 and CDR2 sequences are DFQATT and SNEGSKA (reference sequence). V dropped 2 bases and J dropped 5; count of bases not matched to a gene: 8. This CDR3 spans 14 amino acids.

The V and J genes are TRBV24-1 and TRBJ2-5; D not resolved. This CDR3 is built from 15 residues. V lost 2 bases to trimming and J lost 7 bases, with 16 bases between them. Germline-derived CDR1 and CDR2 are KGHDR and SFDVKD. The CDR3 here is CATSDSQDAFATQYF. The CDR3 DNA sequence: TGTGCCACCAGTGATTCCCAGGACGCCTTTGCGACCCAGTACTTC.